This T cell receptor (beta chain) was obtained from a study of PD-L1 blockade in urothelial cancer. On the study more broadly: Treatment start was followed by blood analysis at 3 weeks (second dose) and again at 6 weeks.

This clone was seen just once. Germline lookup yields CDR1 SQVTM and CDR2 ANQGSEA. V was shortened by 0 bases and J by 0 bases, with 27 bases between the two germline ends. This CDR3 has 21 amino acids. Repertoires were generated with immunoSEQ multiplex PCR, while TCRdb's copy carries only in-frame clones and drops some. This sample has 65,000 to 80,000 clones, with 80% to 90% found just once. The J gene is TRBJ1-5, the V gene TRBV29-1; no reliable D call. This specimen consisted of PBMCs, obtained around atezolizumab (anti-PD-L1) treatment. The receptor was derived from a man between 65 and 85 years old with urothelial cancer. In DNA, the CDR3 is TGCAGCGTTGAAGAAGGGAGAAACGGACGGCCAGCCTATGATAGCAATCAGCCCCAGCATTTT. Amino acids: CSVEEGRNGRPAYDSNQPQHF.